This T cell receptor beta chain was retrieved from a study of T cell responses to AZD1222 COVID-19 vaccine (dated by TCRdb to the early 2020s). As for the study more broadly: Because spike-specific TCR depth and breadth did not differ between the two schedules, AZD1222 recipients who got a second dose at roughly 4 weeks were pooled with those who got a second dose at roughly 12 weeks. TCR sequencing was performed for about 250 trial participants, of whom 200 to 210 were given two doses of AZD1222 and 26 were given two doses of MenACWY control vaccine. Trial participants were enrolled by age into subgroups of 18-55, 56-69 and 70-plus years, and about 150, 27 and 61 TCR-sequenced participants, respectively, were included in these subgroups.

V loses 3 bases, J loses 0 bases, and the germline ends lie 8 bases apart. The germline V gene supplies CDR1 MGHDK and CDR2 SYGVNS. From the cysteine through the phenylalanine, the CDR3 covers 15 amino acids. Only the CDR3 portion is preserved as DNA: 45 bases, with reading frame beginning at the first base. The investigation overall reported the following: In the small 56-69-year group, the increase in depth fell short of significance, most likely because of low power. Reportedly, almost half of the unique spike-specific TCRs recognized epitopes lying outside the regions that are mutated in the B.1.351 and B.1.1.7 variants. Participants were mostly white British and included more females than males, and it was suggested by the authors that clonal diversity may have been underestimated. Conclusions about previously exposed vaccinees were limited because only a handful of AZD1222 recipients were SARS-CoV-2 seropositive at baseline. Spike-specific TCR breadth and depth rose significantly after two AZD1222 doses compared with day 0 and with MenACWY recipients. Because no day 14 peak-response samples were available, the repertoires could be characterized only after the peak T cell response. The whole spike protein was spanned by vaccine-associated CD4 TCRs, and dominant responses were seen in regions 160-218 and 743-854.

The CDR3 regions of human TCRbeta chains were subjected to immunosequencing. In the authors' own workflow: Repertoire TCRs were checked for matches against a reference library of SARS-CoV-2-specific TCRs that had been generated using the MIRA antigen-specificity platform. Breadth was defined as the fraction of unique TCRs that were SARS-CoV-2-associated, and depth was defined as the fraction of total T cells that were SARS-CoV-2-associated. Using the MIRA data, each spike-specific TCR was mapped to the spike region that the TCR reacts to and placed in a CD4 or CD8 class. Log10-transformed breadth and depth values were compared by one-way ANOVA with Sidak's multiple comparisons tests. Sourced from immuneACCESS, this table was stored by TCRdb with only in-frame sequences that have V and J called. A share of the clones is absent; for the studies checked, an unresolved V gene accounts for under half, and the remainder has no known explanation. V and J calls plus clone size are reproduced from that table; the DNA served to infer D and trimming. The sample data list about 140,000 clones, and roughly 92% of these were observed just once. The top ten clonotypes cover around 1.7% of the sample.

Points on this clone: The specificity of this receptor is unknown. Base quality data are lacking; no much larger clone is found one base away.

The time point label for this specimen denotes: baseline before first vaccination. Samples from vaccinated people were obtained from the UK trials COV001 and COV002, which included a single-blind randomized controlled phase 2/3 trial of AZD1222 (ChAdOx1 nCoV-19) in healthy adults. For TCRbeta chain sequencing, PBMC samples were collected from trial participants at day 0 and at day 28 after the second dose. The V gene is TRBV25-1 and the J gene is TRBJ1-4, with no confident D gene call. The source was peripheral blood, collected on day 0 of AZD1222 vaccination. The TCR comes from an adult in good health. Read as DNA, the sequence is TGTGCCAGCAGTGACAGGTTCACAACTAATGAAAAACTGTTTTTT. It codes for CASSDRFTTNEKLFF.